The 17 T cell receptor beta chains reported below all come from one sample, sequenced in a study of cytomegalovirus exposure and HLA in healthy donors. Here immunoSEQ multiplex PCR was the method, and the copy in TCRdb shows in-frame clones only, minus some. The sample has roughly 120,000 clones, 88% seen once. The source material was PBMCs. The receptors here all came from a woman younger than 35 in good health and CMV-seropositive.

This chain uses TRBV18 with TRBJ1-1; D remains ambiguous. The CDR3 has 14 residues. Per the germline V gene, CDR1 is KGHSH and CDR2 is LQKENI. The germline V and J ends were trimmed by 3 bases and 4 bases, with 12 bases remaining between them. CDR3 coding DNA: TGTGCCAGCTCACCGCGAGACTTAGGCACTGAAGCTTTCTTT. Residues: CASSPRDLGTEAFF.

This clone was counted between two and nine times. V and J are TRBV9 and TRBJ1-2; no definite D call. The CDR3 is 18 residues long. Trimming stripped 0 bases from V and 2 bases from J, with 20 bases between. Germline V gene data show CDR1 as SGDLS and CDR2 as YYNGEE. The CDR3, as DNA: TGTGCCAGCAGCGTAGACAGAGGGCGTAGCTTTCTGAACTATGGCTACACCTTC. Its protein product is CASSVDRGRSFLNYGYTF.

A single count supports this clone. V is TRBV11-2 and J is TRBJ2-1, with TRBD2 as a possible D gene (5 bases). The germline gives CDR1 SGHAT, CDR2 FQNNGV. Trimming pared 4 bases from V and 8 bases from J, leaving 18 bases between. The CDR3 length is 15 residues. In DNA, the CDR3 is TGTGCCAGCAGCTCTGGACTGGTTCACCCCTATGAGCAGTTCTTC. Residues: CASSSGLVHPYEQFF.

The chain uses TRBV19 and TRBJ2-2; a weak D match, TRBD2 (6 bases). The germline V gene encodes CDR1 LNHDA and CDR2 SQIVND (reference sequence). The CDR3 sequence is 15 residues long. V gave up 3 bases and J gave up 6 bases, with 14 bases separating them. As DNA, the CDR3 is TGTGCCAGTAGTATTGGCGGGATCACGGCCGGGGAGCTGTTTTTT. This codes for CASSIGGITAGELFF.

The table lists this clone with a count of one. The rearrangement uses TRBV28 and TRBJ1-6, with a weak D call TRBD1 (5 bases). Per the germline V gene, CDR1 is MDHEN and CDR2 is SYDVKM. With 3 bases removed from V and 8 bases from J, the gap between germline ends came to 14 bases. This CDR3 has 15 amino acids. The CDR3 DNA sequence: TGTGCCAGCAGTTTGGCGGGGGAATCGGATTCACCCCTCCACTTT. Amino acid sequence: CASSLAGESDSPLHF.

This chain connects TRBV6-5 to TRBJ2-5, with 10 bases aligning to TRBD1. The trim removed 3 bases at V and 3 bases at J, leaving 4 bases unmatched. Per germline, CDR1 MNHEY and CDR2 SVGAGI. The CDR3 extends over 15 amino acids. Here the CDR3 reads CASSYGDRGKETQYF. CDR3 DNA: TGTGCCAGCAGTTATGGGGACAGGGGTAAAGAGACCCAGTACTTC.

The chain has TRBV11-3 and TRBJ2-7; 9 bases align to TRBD1. The CDR3 has 14 residues. The germline CDR1 and CDR2 sequences are SGHNT and YENEEA. The V and J ends lost 5 bases and 3 bases, in that order; junction bases with no gene match: 5. CDR3 protein: CASSVTGGSYEQYF. In DNA form, the CDR3 reads TGTGCCAGCAGCGTGACAGGGGGGAGCTACGAGCAGTACTTC.

This chain connects TRBV10-3 to TRBJ2-3; the match to TRBD1 covers 10 bases. Germline CDR1 and CDR2: ENHRY and SYGVKD. The length of the CDR3 is 19 residues. The V gene end was trimmed by 5 bases and the J gene end by 2 bases; junction bases not matched to a gene: 16. CDR3 DNA: TGTGCCATCAGTCGCACGGGACAGGGGACCCCTGGTGTCACAGATACGCAGTATTTT. Translated, it gives CAISRTGQGTPGVTDTQYF.

A single count supports this clone. The CDR3 loop reads CASSLGEYEQYF. The CDR3 DNA is TGTGCCAGCAGCTTAGGGGAGTACGAGCAGTACTTC. This sequence joins TRBV7-8 and TRBJ2-7; the D gene is possibly TRBD2 (5 bases). Between the trimmed V and J ends, which lost 1 base and 4 bases, there was a span of 5 bases. The germline V gene encodes CDR1 SGHVS and CDR2 FQNEAQ. This CDR3 is 12 amino acids long.

This chain connects TRBV27 to TRBJ2-3; 14 nucleotides agree with TRBD2. Trimming removed 8 bases from V and 5 bases from J; junction bases left unmatched: 15. The CDR3 runs 18 residues. Germline V gene sequence: CDR1 MNHEY, CDR2 SMNVEV (reference sequence). The CDR3 DNA reads TGTGCCAGCCTTACCACCTCAGGACTAGCGGGAGGAAGAGATACGCAGTATTTT. This codes for CASLTTSGLAGGRDTQYF.

J is TRBJ2-1 and V is TRBV23-1; TRBD1 is a possible D gene (6 bases). TRBV23-1 is labeled an ORF, and its function is uncertain. This CDR3 has 17 amino acids. The germline V and J ends were trimmed by 3 bases and 8 bases, with 23 bases remaining between them. CDR3 bases: TGCGCCAGCAGTCATTTTGAGGGCCAGGGGAAGTGTGATGAGCAGTTCTTC. Amino acids: CASSHFEGQGKCDEQFF.

The chain employs TRBV7-2 and TRBJ2-1; 9 bases are a match to TRBD2. CDR3 length equals 16 residues. V shed 6 bases and J 4 bases; nucleotides not matched to a gene: 10. Germline V gene lookup returns CDR1 SGHTA and CDR2 FQGNSA. The CDR3 bases are TGTGCCAGCAGTGTCTCCGGTAGCGGGAGTTACAATGAGCAGTTCTTC. Its translation: CASSVSGSGSYNEQFF.

This clone was counted a single time. This chain links TRBV6-4 with TRBJ1-2; 8 bases map to TRBD1. The CDR3 has 15 residues. Germline V gives CDR1 MRHNA, CDR2 SNTAGT. The V segment lost 2 bases and the J segment 2 bases; nucleotides outside the gene matches: 4. The CDR3 DNA follows: TGTGCCAGCAGTGACAACGGACAGGGAAACTATGGCTACACCTTC. Protein sequence: CASSDNGQGNYGYTF.

DNA of the CDR3: TGTGCCAGTAGTGCTTGGACTAGCGGTCAAGAGACCCAGTACTTC. This codes for CASSAWTSGQETQYF. The chain employs TRBV19 and TRBJ2-5; 10 bases map to TRBD2. Germline V gene lookup returns CDR1 LNHDA and CDR2 SQIVND (reference sequence). V was clipped by 5 bases and J by 2 bases; unmatched bases: 5. The CDR3 contains 15 residues.

V usage is TRBV28 and J usage is TRBJ1-5; TRBD1 might be the D (5 bases). The V end lost 6 bases, the J end lost 4 bases, and 19 bases lay between the germline ends. In germline, CDR1 is MDHEN, CDR2 SYDVKM. The CDR3 extends over 16 amino acids. CDR3 sequence (DNA): TGTGCCAGCAGCTCCGGGACTTGGGGGGGGAATCAGCCCCAGCATTTT. This sequence encodes CASSSGTWGGNQPQHF.

This clone has only one observation. V gene TRBV4-3 combines with J gene TRBJ2-1; 13 bases are a match to TRBD2. Trimming at V came to 4 bases and at J to 7 bases, leaving 10 bases not matched to a gene. CDR3 length: 17 residues. Germline CDR1 and CDR2: LGHNA and YSLEER. CDR3 in amino acids: CASSRQLAGGPGNEQFF. The DNA for the CDR3 is TGCGCCAGCAGCCGTCAACTAGCGGGAGGGCCCGGAAATGAGCAGTTCTTC.

The table lists this clone with a count of one. Compared with germline, one end of the junction differs, possibly owing to a read error. The J gene is TRBJ2-7, the V gene TRBV7-7; a weak D match, TRBD2 (5 bases). Germline CDR1 and CDR2: SSHAT and FNYEAQ (reference sequence). CDR3 length: 14 amino acids. The CDR3 sequence is CASSSNDGNYEQYF. The CDR3, as DNA: TGTGCTAGCAGCTCCAACGACGGGAACTACGAGCAGTACTTC.